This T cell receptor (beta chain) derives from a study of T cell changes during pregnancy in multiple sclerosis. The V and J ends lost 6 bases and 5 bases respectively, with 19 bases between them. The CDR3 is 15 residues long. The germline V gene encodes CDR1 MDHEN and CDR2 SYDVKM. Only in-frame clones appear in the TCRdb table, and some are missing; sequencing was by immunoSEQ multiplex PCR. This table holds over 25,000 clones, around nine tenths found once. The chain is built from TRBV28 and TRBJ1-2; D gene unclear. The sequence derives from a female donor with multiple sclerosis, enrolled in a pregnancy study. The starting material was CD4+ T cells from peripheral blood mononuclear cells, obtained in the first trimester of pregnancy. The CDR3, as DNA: TGTGCCAGCAGCCCCCCGGGAAGGGAACTATATGGCTACACCTTC. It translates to CASSPPGRELYGYTF.